A single sample gave rise to the 24 T cell receptor beta chains below, sequenced in a study of blood T cell repertoires in COVID-19 (dated by TCRdb to the early 2020s). Library creation used the immunoSEQ multiplex PCR assay. In its TCRdb copy, this immuneACCESS table keeps in-frame sequences only and misses some clones. Where compared with another copy, unresolved V genes explain less than half of these, and the others have no known cause. This sample has more than 300,000 clones in its table, and under 90% of those were observed once. Clones ranked in the top ten supply 8.5% to 12% of the sample. The specimen was PBMCs or T cells enriched from blood (not recorded which). These receptor sequences come from a woman between 18 and 30 years old who had recovered from COVID-19.

The rearrangement joins TRBV27 to TRBJ1-5; the match to TRBD1 covers 7 bases. V gave up 4 bases and J gave up 7 bases; unmatched junction bases: 7. The CDR3 has 14 residues. Germline V lookup: CDR1 MNHEY, CDR2 SMNVEV (reference sequence). CDR3 loop: CASSYQGVDQPQHF. The CDR3 region has the DNA TGTGCCAGCAGTTACCAGGGGGTGGACCAGCCCCAGCATTTT.

V usage is TRBV5-1 and J usage is TRBJ2-1; 11 nucleotides line up with TRBD2. The CDR3 loop spans 15 amino acids. Losses at the gene ends were 1 base for V and 9 bases for J; bases not matched to a gene: 6. In germline, CDR1 is SGHRS, CDR2 YFSETQ. CDR3 nucleotides: TGCGCCAGCAGCTTGCGCCTAGCGGGAGGAAGTGAGCAGTTCTTC. Protein product: CASSLRLAGGSEQFF.

The chain carries TRBV27 and TRBJ1-2, with D uncertain. CDR3 size: 16 residues. In germline, CDR1 is MNHEY, CDR2 SMNVEV (reference sequence). Trimming took off 5 bases at V and 0 bases at J, with 16 bases between the two ends. The CDR3 sequence is CASSPLGQEANYGYTF. For the CDR3, the DNA is TGTGCCAGCAGTCCCCTTGGGCAGGAAGCTAACTATGGCTACACCTTC.

The table lists this clone with many counts. The rearrangement links TRBV6-4 to TRBJ2-3; 7 bases are a match to TRBD2. Germline values: CDR1 MRHNA, CDR2 SNTAGT. CDR3 length equals 15 residues. The V and J ends lost 3 bases and 0 bases, in that order; junction bases with no gene match: 3. CDR3 protein: CASSEGGTSTDTQYF. The DNA of the CDR3 is TGTGCCAGCAGTGAGGGGGGGACTAGCACAGATACGCAGTATTTT.

The chain has TRBV5-1 and TRBJ1-5, with 8 nucleotides matching TRBD1. CDR1 is SGHRS and CDR2 is YFSETQ in the germline V gene. There are 14 residues in the CDR3. Trimming took 4 bases from V and 7 from J; bases not matched to a gene: 7. This CDR3 is CASSHGTGGQPQHF. Written as DNA, the CDR3 is TGCGCCAGCAGCCATGGGACAGGAGGGCAGCCCCAGCATTTT.

The rearrangement uses TRBV15 and TRBJ1-4, with D maybe TRBD1 (6 bases). V lost 0 bases to trimming and J lost 6 bases, with 11 bases between them. The CDR3 has 15 residues. Germline V CDR1 and CDR2: LNHNV, YYDKDF (reference sequence). The CDR3 bases are TGTGCCACCAGCAGAGAGGAGGCAGGGGATGAAAAACTGTTTTTT. Protein: CATSREEAGDEKLFF.

V gene TRBV11-1 combines with J gene TRBJ2-1; TRBD2 aligns across 7 bases. After removal of 3 bases from V and 0 bases from J, the junction contained 2 bases not matched to a gene. The CDR3 contains 15 residues. CDR1 SGHAT and CDR2 FQDESV come from the germline V gene (reference sequence). The CDR3 is CASSFGGSSYNEQFF. For the CDR3, the DNA is TGTGCCAGCAGCTTTGGCGGGAGCTCCTACAATGAGCAGTTCTTC.

This clone was seen only once. The V and J genes are TRBV4-1 and TRBJ2-7, with D maybe TRBD1 (6 bases). The CDR3 loop spans 15 amino acids. Germline V gene data show CDR1 as MGHRA and CDR2 as YSYEKL. The V end lost 0 bases, the J end lost 3 bases, and 12 bases lay between the germline ends. CDR3: CASSQENRESYEQYF. CDR3 bases: TGCGCCAGCAGCCAAGAAAACAGGGAAAGCTACGAGCAGTACTTC.

V is TRBV10-3 and J is TRBJ2-1, with 12 bases identical to TRBD2. The CDR3 consists of 16 residues. Germline CDR1 reads ENHRY; CDR2 reads SYGVKD. Unmatched junction bases numbered 8, after V lost 2 bases and J lost 9 bases. CDR3 sequence reads: CAISETLAGGPSEQFF. CDR3 in DNA: TGTGCCATCAGTGAGACTCTAGCGGGAGGGCCGAGTGAGCAGTTCTTC.

This clone was found a few times. The chain employs TRBV6-5 and TRBJ2-7; D gene ambiguous. The germline V gene has CDR1 MNHEY and CDR2 SVGAGI. V dropped 2 bases and J dropped 0 bases, with 8 bases sitting between them. The CDR3 is 14 residues long. CDR3 DNA: TGTGCCAGCAGTTACGGGCAGTACTCCTACGAGCAGTACTTC. The encoded protein is CASSYGQYSYEQYF.

The gene calls are TRBV5-4 and TRBJ2-1, with D perhaps TRBD1 (5 bases). The germline V gene encodes CDR1 SGHNT and CDR2 YYREEE (reference sequence). Trimming removed 3 bases from V and 0 bases from J, with 10 bases in between. The CDR3 covers 15 residues. CDR3 in DNA: TGTGCCAGCAGCTCAGGGCTCACCTCCTACAATGAGCAGTTCTTC. Translating gives CASSSGLTSYNEQFF.

V is TRBV19 and J is TRBJ1-2; 8 bases are a match to TRBD1. The germline V gene has CDR1 LNHDA and CDR2 SQIVND (reference sequence). V shed 5 bases and J 3 bases; nucleotides not matched to a gene: 5. The CDR3 loop spans 14 amino acids. The CDR3 DNA follows: TGTGCCAGTAGTCAACAGGGGGTAGACTATGGCTACACCTTC. Protein sequence: CASSQQGVDYGYTF.

This chain uses TRBV6-5 with TRBJ2-7; 9 positions match TRBD1. The CDR3 runs to 14 residues. Trimming removed 6 bases from V and 4 bases from J; junction bases left unmatched: 7. Looked up from germline, CDR1 is MNHEY and CDR2 is SVGAGI. The CDR3 sequence is CASRKGQGKYEQYF. The CDR3 nucleotides read TGTGCCAGCAGAAAAGGACAGGGGAAGTACGAGCAGTACTTC.

This clone has a single count. V gene TRBV5-1 combines with J gene TRBJ2-5; 8 bases map to TRBD1. The CDR3 is 15 amino acids. Germline V gene data show CDR1 as SGHRS and CDR2 as YFSETQ. J was trimmed by 5 bases and V by 3 bases; bases with no gene match: 9. The CDR3 loop reads CASSSTGTGAETQYF. DNA of the CDR3: TGCGCCAGCAGCTCAACCGGGACAGGAGCGGAGACCCAGTACTTC.

The J gene is TRBJ2-1, the V gene TRBV5-1; TRBD2 matches 11 bases. The CDR3 contains 18 residues. CDR1 and CDR2 from the germline V gene are SGHRS and YFSETQ. V dropped 2 bases and J dropped 3; count of bases not matched to a gene: 10. The CDR3 region has the DNA TGCGCCAGCAGCTTAACTAGCGGGGGTTGGGGAATCTACAATGAGCAGTTCTTC. Residues: CASSLTSGGWGIYNEQFF.

The rearrangement joins TRBV5-1 to TRBJ2-2; 16 bases are a match to TRBD2. Trimming at V came to 4 bases and at J to 4 bases, leaving 7 bases not matched to a gene. Germline V gene data show CDR1 as SGHRS and CDR2 as YFSETQ. CDR3 length equals 18 residues. CDR3 DNA sequence: TGCGCCAGCAGCCCGGGACTAGCGGGGGGGCCTTTCACCGGGGAGCTGTTTTTT. Translated, it gives CASSPGLAGGPFTGELFF.

J is TRBJ1-1 and V is TRBV29-1; 7 bases line up with TRBD1. The CDR3 is made up of 16 amino acids. Germline V gene data show CDR1 as SQVTM and CDR2 as ANQGSEA. J was trimmed by 0 bases and V by 6 bases; bases with no gene match: 13. In nucleotides, the CDR3 is TGCAGCGTCCTCCGGGGCAGGGGGTCTATGAACACTGAAGCTTTCTTT. Its translation: CSVLRGRGSMNTEAFF.

This chain joins TRBV6-5 and TRBJ1-2, with D perhaps matching TRBD1 (5 bases). There are 13 residues in the CDR3. Per germline, CDR1 MNHEY and CDR2 SVGAGI. V was cut by 6 bases and J by 4 bases, with 12 bases left in between. This CDR3 is CASRDDSLYGYTF. In DNA, the CDR3 is TGTGCCAGCAGAGACGACAGTCTCTATGGCTACACCTTC.

The V and J genes are TRBV5-8 and TRBJ2-1; 9 positions match TRBD2. J was trimmed by 5 bases and V by 4 bases; bases with no gene match: 4. Germline CDR1 and CDR2: SGHTS and YDEGEE. The CDR3 runs 14 residues. The CDR3, as DNA: TGTGCCAGCAGCCTGGGACTAGCACACAATGAGCAGTTCTTC. This gives the protein CASSLGLAHNEQFF.

The chain couples TRBV4-1 to TRBJ2-1; 11 bases are shared with TRBD2. The germline V gene encodes CDR1 MGHRA and CDR2 YSYEKL. The CDR3 contains 20 residues. V dropped 3 bases and J dropped 0; count of bases not matched to a gene: 13. DNA of the CDR3: TGCGCCAGCAGCCATTCGACTAGCGGGAACGGCCCCAGCTCCTACAATGAGCAGTTCTTC. This gives the protein CASSHSTSGNGPSSYNEQFF.

The V gene is TRBV7-3, the J gene TRBJ2-6, with D perhaps matching TRBD1 (5 bases). This CDR3 has 18 residues. The V and J ends lost 2 bases and 0 bases respectively, with 14 bases between them. Germline V gene data show CDR1 as SGHTA and CDR2 as FQGTGA. The CDR3 spells CASSLDDSYYSGANVLTF. CDR3 sequence (DNA): TGTGCCAGCAGCTTAGATGACAGCTACTACTCTGGGGCCAACGTCCTGACTTTC.

The V call is TRBV10-1, the J call TRBJ2-2, with 8 bases that match TRBD2. The CDR3 length is 18 residues. Germline lookup yields CDR1 WNHNN and CDR2 SYGVQD (reference sequence). V gave up 4 bases and J gave up 3 bases; unmatched junction bases: 13. CDR3 DNA sequence: TGCGCCAGCAGTGGATATAGCGGGATCGAGGGGGACACCGGGGAGCTGTTTTTT. Its translation: CASSGYSGIEGDTGELFF.

This chain uses TRBV29-1 with TRBJ1-1, with TRBD1 matching 11 bases. V gave up 6 bases and J gave up 3 bases; unmatched junction bases: 6. Germline CDR1 SQVTM, CDR2 ANQGSEA. This CDR3 spans 14 amino acids. The CDR3 loop reads CSVIGQGAYTEAFF. The CDR3 region has the DNA TGCAGCGTCATCGGACAGGGGGCCTACACTGAAGCTTTCTTT.

The gene calls are TRBV13 and TRBJ2-5; D may be TRBD2 (5 bases). The germline V and J ends were trimmed by 8 bases and 3 bases, with 13 bases remaining between them. Germline lookup yields CDR1 PRHDT and CDR2 FYEKMQ (reference sequence). The CDR3 covers 13 residues. CDR3 loop: CASGSGSKETQYF. As DNA, the CDR3 is TGTGCCAGCGGGAGCGGATCTAAAGAGACCCAGTACTTC.